Following are 10 T cell receptor beta chains from one sample sequenced in a study of OX40 agonist ivuxolimab in advanced cancers. Clones were read by immunoSEQ multiplex PCR, and TCRdb kept only the in-frame ones, dropping some. The sample consists of about 53,000 clones, more than 80% of them appearing once. Here the sequenced sample was CD4+ or CD8+ T cells sorted from blood, taken in a trial of the OX40 agonist ivuxolimab. The receptors derive from an adult with an advanced solid tumor such as melanoma, head and neck, liver or kidney cancer.

Concerning this clone itself: Sequence at one end of the junction differs from germline and may be a read error. The chain joins TRBV2 to TRBJ1-1; no clear D gene. The CDR3 extends over 13 amino acids. Germline V CDR1 and CDR2: SNHLY, FYNNEI. CDR3 amino acids: CASREDLNTEAFF. The CDR3 DNA is TGTGCCAGCAGGGAAGACTTGAACACTGAAGCTTTCTTT.

The chain employs TRBV7-2 and TRBJ2-3; 11 nucleotides line up with TRBD2. The germline CDR1 and CDR2 sequences are SGHTA and FQGNSA. CDR3 length equals 16 residues. J lost 6 bases, V lost 4 bases, and 9 bases had no gene match. The DNA for the CDR3 is TGTGCCAGCAGCTCCCGACTCACTAGCGGGGGCGATACGCAGTATTTT. Amino acid sequence: CASSSRLTSGGDTQYF. The whole variable domain, remainder taken from reference TRBV7-2 and TRBJ2-3, is GAGVSQSPSNKVTEKGKDVELRCDPISGHTALYWYRQSLGQGLEFLIYFQGNSAPDKSGLPSDRFSAERTGGSVSTLTIQRTQQEDSAVYLCASSSRLTSGGDTQYFGPGTRLTVL.

The rearrangement joins TRBV10-3 to TRBJ1-5; 7 positions match TRBD1. This CDR3 spans 15 amino acids. Germline loops: CDR1 ENHRY, CDR2 SYGVKD. J lost 3 bases, V lost 6 bases, and 8 bases had no gene match. CDR3 residues: CAISLAGGTNQPQHF. CDR3 bases: TGTGCCATCAGCCTCGCAGGGGGAACCAATCAGCCCCAGCATTTT.

CDR3 nucleotides: TGCAGCGTTGAATACAGTCTCCCAGGTGGGACCCAGTACTTC. This gives the protein CSVEYSLPGGTQYF. The V gene is TRBV29-1, the J gene TRBJ2-5; D is unclear. CDR3 length: 14 amino acids. The germline CDR1 and CDR2 sequences are SQVTM and ANQGSEA. V was shortened by 2 bases and J by 7 bases, with 17 bases between the two germline ends.

This chain connects TRBV7-9 to TRBJ1-5, with D possibly matching TRBD1 (5 bases). Germline assignment: CDR1 SEHNR and CDR2 FQNEAQ (reference sequence). The CDR3 runs to 15 residues. Deletions cut 5 bases from V and 2 bases from J, with 13 bases between. The CDR3 loop reads CASSLGGAGNQPQHF. The CDR3 region has the DNA TGTGCCAGCAGCCTGGGTGGGGCAGGCAATCAGCCCCAGCATTTT. Filled out from reference TRBV7-9 and TRBJ1-5, the complete variable domain reads DTGVSQNPRHKITKRGQNVTFRCDPISEHNRLYWYRQTLGQGPEFLTYFQNEAQLEKSRLLSDRFSAERPKGSFSTLEIQRTEQGDSAMYLCASSLGGAGNQPQHFGDGTRLSIL.

This chain's CDR3 is CASSAPGQGLSDTQYF. The CDR3 DNA sequence: TGTGCCAGCAGCGCCCCGGGACAGGGTTTGAGTGATACGCAGTATTTT. V gene TRBV9 combines with J gene TRBJ2-3; 9 bases are shared with TRBD1. The V gene end was trimmed by 3 bases and the J gene end by 6 bases; junction bases not matched to a gene: 11. The CDR3 is 16 residues long. CDR1 is SGDLS, CDR2 YYNGEE, per germline.

The chain recombines TRBV28 with TRBJ2-7; the D gene is possibly TRBD1 (5 bases). The V gene's germline CDR1 is MDHEN and CDR2 SYDVKM. The V and J ends lost 6 bases and 0 bases respectively, with 15 bases between them. CDR3 size: 15 residues. For the CDR3, the DNA is TGTGCCAGCAGACGTTGGCAGGGTGGCTCCTACGAGCAGTACTTC. It codes for CASRRWQGGSYEQYF. The full variable domain, rest sourced from reference TRBV28 and TRBJ2-7, is DVKVTQSSRYLVKRTGEKVFLECVQDMDHENMFWYRQDPGLGLRLIYFSYDVKMKEKGDIPEGYSVSREKKERFSLILESASTNQTSMYLCASRRWQGGSYEQYFGPGTRLTVT.

This chain connects TRBV10-1 to TRBJ2-7; a possible D gene is TRBD2 (5 bases). This CDR3 spans 16 amino acids. Trimming cost V 0 bases and J 5 bases, with 17 bases left between them. Germline loops: CDR1 WNHNN, CDR2 SYGVQD (reference sequence). CDR3 bases: TGCGCCAGCAGTGAGTCGAAAGTAGCGCTCACAGACGAGCAGTACTTC. It translates to CASSESKVALTDEQYF.

V is TRBV6-5 and J is TRBJ2-7, with TRBD1 matching over 8 bases. J lost 5 bases, V lost 6 bases, and 9 bases had no gene match. Germline CDR1 and CDR2: MNHEY and SVGAGI. The CDR3 covers 14 residues. The CDR3 nucleotides read TGTGCCAGCAGCTCCTGGACAGGGACCCACGAGCAGTACTTC. Translating gives CASSSWTGTHEQYF.

The chain couples TRBV2 to TRBJ1-4; D unclear. Germline values: CDR1 SNHLY, CDR2 FYNNEI. This CDR3 has 12 residues. With 5 bases removed from V and 8 bases from J, the gap between germline ends came to 9 bases. CDR3 nucleotide sequence: TGTGCCAGCAGTACCGAGGGAGAAAAACTGTTTTTT. Translated, it gives CASSTEGEKLFF.